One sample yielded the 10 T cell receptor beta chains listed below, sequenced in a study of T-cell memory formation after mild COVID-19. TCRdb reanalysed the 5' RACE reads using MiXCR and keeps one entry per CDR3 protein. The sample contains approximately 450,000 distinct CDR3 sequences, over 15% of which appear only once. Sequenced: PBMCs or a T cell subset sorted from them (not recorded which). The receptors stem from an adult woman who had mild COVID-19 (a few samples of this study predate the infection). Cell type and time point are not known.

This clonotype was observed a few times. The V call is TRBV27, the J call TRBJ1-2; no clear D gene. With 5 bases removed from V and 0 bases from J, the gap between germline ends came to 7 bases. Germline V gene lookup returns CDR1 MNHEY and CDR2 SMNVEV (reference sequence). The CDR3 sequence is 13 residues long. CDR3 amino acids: CASSMTANYGYTF. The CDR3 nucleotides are TGTGCCAGCAGTATGACGGCTAACTATGGCTACACCTTC.

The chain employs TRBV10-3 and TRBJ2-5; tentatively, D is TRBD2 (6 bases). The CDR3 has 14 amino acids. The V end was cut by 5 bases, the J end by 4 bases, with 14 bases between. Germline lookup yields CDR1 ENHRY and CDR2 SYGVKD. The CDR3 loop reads CAISIERGGETQYF. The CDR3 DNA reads TGTGCCATCAGTATTGAGAGGGGAGGAGAGACCCAGTACTTC.

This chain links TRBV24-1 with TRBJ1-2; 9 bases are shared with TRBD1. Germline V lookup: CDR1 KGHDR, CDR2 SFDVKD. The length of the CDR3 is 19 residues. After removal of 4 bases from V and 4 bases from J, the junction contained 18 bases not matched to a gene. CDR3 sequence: CATSDSGGQGGRYGYGYTF. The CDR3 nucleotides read TGTGCCACCAGTGACTCGGGGGGACAGGGAGGGAGGTACGGCTATGGCTACACCTTC.

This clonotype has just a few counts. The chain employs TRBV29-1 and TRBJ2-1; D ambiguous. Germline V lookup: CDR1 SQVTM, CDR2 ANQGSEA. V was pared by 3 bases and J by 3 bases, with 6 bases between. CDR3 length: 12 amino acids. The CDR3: CSVDSDYNEQFF. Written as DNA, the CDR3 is TGCAGCGTTGATTCAGACTACAATGAGCAGTTCTTC.

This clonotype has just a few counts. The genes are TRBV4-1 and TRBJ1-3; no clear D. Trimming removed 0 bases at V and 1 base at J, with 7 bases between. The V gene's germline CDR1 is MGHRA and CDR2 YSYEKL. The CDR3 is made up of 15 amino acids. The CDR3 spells CASSQERTSGNTIYF. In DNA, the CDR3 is TGCGCCAGCAGCCAAGAGAGAACTTCTGGAAACACCATATATTTT.

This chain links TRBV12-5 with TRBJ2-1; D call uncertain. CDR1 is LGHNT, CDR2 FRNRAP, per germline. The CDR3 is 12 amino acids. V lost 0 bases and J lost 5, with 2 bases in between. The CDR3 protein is CASGLVNNEQFF. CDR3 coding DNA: TGTGCTAGTGGTTTGGTAAACAATGAGCAGTTCTTC.

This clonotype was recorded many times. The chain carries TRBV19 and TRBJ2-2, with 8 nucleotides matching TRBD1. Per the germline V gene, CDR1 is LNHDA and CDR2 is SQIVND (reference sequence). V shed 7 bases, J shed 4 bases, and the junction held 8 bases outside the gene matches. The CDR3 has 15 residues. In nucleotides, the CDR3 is TGTGCCAGTACTCCCGGGACAGGCTTCACCGGGGAGCTGTTTTTT. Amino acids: CASTPGTGFTGELFF.

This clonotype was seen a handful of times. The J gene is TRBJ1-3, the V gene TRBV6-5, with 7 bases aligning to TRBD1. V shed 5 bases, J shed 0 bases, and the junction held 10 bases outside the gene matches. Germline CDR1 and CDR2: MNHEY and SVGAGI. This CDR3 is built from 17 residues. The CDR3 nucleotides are TGTGCCAGCAGTGGTCCGGGACAGCGATTCTCTGGAAACACCATATATTTT. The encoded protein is CASSGPGQRFSGNTIYF.

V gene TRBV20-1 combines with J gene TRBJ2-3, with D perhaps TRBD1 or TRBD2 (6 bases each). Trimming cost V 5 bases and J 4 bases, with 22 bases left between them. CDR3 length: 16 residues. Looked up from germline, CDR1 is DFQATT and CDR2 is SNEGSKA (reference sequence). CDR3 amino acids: CSAPGRGLIGADTQYF. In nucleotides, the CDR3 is TGCAGTGCTCCCGGTCGGGGGCTGATTGGGGCAGATACGCAGTATTTT.

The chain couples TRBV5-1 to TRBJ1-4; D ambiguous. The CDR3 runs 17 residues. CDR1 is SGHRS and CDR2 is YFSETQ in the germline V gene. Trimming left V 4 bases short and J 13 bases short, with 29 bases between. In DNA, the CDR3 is TGCGCCAGCAGCCTGGGGAGACCGGGCGGTTCAGCGCGAGTACTGTTTTTT. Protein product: CASSLGRPGGSARVLFF.